The 29 T cell receptor beta chains presented below share a single source sample, sequenced in a study of response to subunit inactivated influenza vaccine. In TCRdb, the RT-PCR reads were re-called with MiXCR into one record per CDR3 protein. The sample has hundreds of thousands of distinct CDR3 sequences, roughly 14% seen once. The sample was PBMCs from blood, taken 11 to 12 days after vaccination. All receptors come from a man aged 45 to 65 who received an inactivated influenza vaccine.

This clonotype has just a few counts. The chain carries TRBV10-2 and TRBJ1-5; TRBD1 matches 7 bases. CDR1 is WSHSY and CDR2 is SAAADI in the germline V gene. With 5 bases clipped from V and 6 bases from J, the junction kept 4 bases outside the gene matches. The CDR3 loop spans 13 amino acids. Here the CDR3 DNA reads TGCGCCAGCAGTCGGACAGGCACTCAGCCCCAGCATTTT. Translated, it gives CASSRTGTQPQHF.

The gene calls are TRBV11-2 and TRBJ2-7, with 7 nucleotides matching TRBD1. V was pared by 8 bases and J by 6 bases, with 4 bases of the junction left unmatched. This CDR3 spans 11 amino acids. Germline CDR1 reads SGHAT; CDR2 reads FQNNGV. Here the CDR3 reads CASLRGSEQYF. The CDR3 DNA follows: TGTGCCAGCCTCAGGGGGAGCGAGCAGTACTTC.

This clonotype was detected a few times. V gene TRBV18 combines with J gene TRBJ2-3, with D perhaps assigned TRBD1 or TRBD2 (5 bases each). CDR1 is KGHSH, CDR2 LQKENI, per germline. V was shortened by 3 bases and J by 2 bases, with 21 bases between the two germline ends. The CDR3 loop spans 18 amino acids. The CDR3 sequence is CASSPRNRDVSTTDTQYF. Here the CDR3 DNA reads TGTGCCAGCTCACCGCGTAATAGGGACGTATCGACCACAGATACGCAGTATTTT.

This clonotype was observed a few times. The rearrangement uses TRBV7-2 and TRBJ2-5; maybe TRBD1 (5 bases). The CDR3 covers 15 residues. V was shortened by 5 bases and J by 2 bases, with 15 bases between the two germline ends. Germline CDR1 SGHTA, CDR2 FQGNSA. Written as DNA, the CDR3 is TGTGCCAGCAGCCCCACCCGGACACAACAAGAGACCCAGTACTTC. Its translation is CASSPTRTQQETQYF.

The chain joins TRBV7-2 to TRBJ2-3, with D possibly TRBD1 on 6 matching bases. The CDR3 has 13 residues. Trimming pared 3 bases from V and 4 bases from J, leaving 8 bases between. CDR1 is SGHTA, CDR2 FQGNSA, per germline. The CDR3 loop reads CASSFTGSDTQYF. The CDR3 DNA follows: TGTGCCAGCAGCTTCACAGGGTCAGATACGCAGTATTTT.

This clonotype was found a few times. The rearrangement links TRBV12-3 or TRBV12-4 to TRBJ2-1; no firm D call. The V end was cut by 7 bases, the J end by 8 bases, with 12 bases between. This CDR3 comprises 12 residues. The CDR3 spells CASTRTVYEQFF. CDR3 sequence (DNA): TGTGCCAGCACCCGGACGGTCTATGAGCAGTTCTTC.

The rearrangement uses TRBV7-3 and TRBJ2-1, with 16 bases aligning to TRBD2. Germline-derived CDR1 and CDR2 are SGHTA and FQGTGA. The CDR3 loop spans 18 amino acids. The V gene end was trimmed by 5 bases and the J gene end by 4 bases; junction bases not matched to a gene: 8. The CDR3 spells CASSVLGLAGGKYNEQFF. The CDR3 DNA follows: TGTGCCAGCAGCGTATTGGGACTAGCGGGAGGGAAGTACAATGAGCAGTTCTTC.

The genes are TRBV7-9 and TRBJ2-1; D gene uncertain. The germline V gene has CDR1 SEHNR and CDR2 FQNEAQ (reference sequence). The CDR3 covers 12 residues. V was shortened by 3 bases and J by 6 bases, with 6 bases between the two germline ends. The CDR3, as DNA: TGTGCCAGCAGCTTCCTCCCCAATGAGCAGTTCTTC. This encodes CASSFLPNEQFF.

This rearrangement joins TRBV7-2 to TRBJ2-4, with TRBD1 matching over 8 bases. Germline V gene lookup returns CDR1 SGHTA and CDR2 FQGNSA. Trimming removed 2 bases from V and 9 bases from J; junction bases left unmatched: 3. The CDR3 spans 13 residues. The CDR3 region is CASSLSGGVIQYF. The CDR3 DNA reads as TGTGCCAGCAGCTTATCAGGGGGCGTCATTCAGTACTTC.

This clonotype was seen only a few times. This chain uses TRBV4-2 with TRBJ2-2; D uncertain. Trimming shortened V by 0 bases and J by 7 bases, and 12 bases separated the two germline ends. Germline CDR1 is LGHNA and CDR2 is YNFKEQ. There are 15 residues in the CDR3. The CDR3 protein is CASSQEWQSGGELFF. In nucleotides, the CDR3 is TGTGCCAGCAGCCAAGAATGGCAGTCCGGCGGGGAGCTGTTTTTT.

This clonotype has just a few counts. The chain recombines TRBV7-2 with TRBJ2-5; 9 bases agree with TRBD2. Germline values: CDR1 SGHTA, CDR2 FQGNSA. Losses at the gene ends were 3 bases for V and 5 bases for J; bases not matched to a gene: 7. This CDR3 spans 15 amino acids. The CDR3 spells CASSFWRGGEETQYF. In DNA, the CDR3 is TGTGCCAGCAGCTTTTGGCGGGGGGGCGAGGAGACCCAGTACTTC.

This clonotype has only a few counts. The chain couples TRBV27 to TRBJ2-7; D remains ambiguous. The V end lost 5 bases, the J end lost 2 bases, and 13 bases lay between the germline ends. This CDR3 comprises 14 residues. Germline CDR1 and CDR2: MNHEY and SMNVEV (reference sequence). The CDR3 protein is CASSRSQPPYEQYF. The CDR3 DNA is TGTGCCAGCAGTCGGTCACAGCCGCCCTACGAGCAGTACTTC.

The chain couples TRBV6-2 or TRBV6-3 to TRBJ2-1, with TRBD1 matching 10 bases. CDR3 length: 13 amino acids. The trim removed 4 bases at V and 9 bases at J, leaving 3 bases unmatched. The germline V gene encodes CDR1 MNHEY and CDR2 SVGEGT. The CDR3 loop is CASSLTGGFEQFF. DNA for the CDR3: TGTGCCAGCAGTTTGACAGGGGGCTTTGAGCAGTTCTTC.

The rearrangement links TRBV7-9 to TRBJ2-1; 8 positions match TRBD1. The CDR3 length is 15 residues. Germline V gives CDR1 SEHNR, CDR2 FQNEAQ (reference sequence). Trimming at V came to 5 bases and at J to 3 bases, leaving 6 bases not matched to a gene. Here the CDR3 reads CASSGGTGLYNEQFF. The CDR3 bases are TGTGCCAGCAGCGGGGGGACAGGCCTCTACAATGAGCAGTTCTTC.

V gene TRBV5-6 combines with J gene TRBJ1-5; the D gene is possibly TRBD1 (6 bases). Germline V gene lookup returns CDR1 SGHDT and CDR2 YYEEEE. Trimming stripped 1 base from V and 5 bases from J, with 16 bases between. The CDR3 runs 16 residues. CDR3 DNA: TGTGCCAGCAGCTTGACCGGTTACAGGGAAGATCAGCCCCAGCATTTT. Translating it yields CASSLTGYREDQPQHF.

The chain has TRBV5-1 and TRBJ2-7; 9 bases line up with TRBD2. Germline values: CDR1 SGHRS, CDR2 YFSETQ. The length of the CDR3 is 13 residues. V gave up 6 bases and J gave up 1 base; unmatched junction bases: 2. Written as DNA, the CDR3 is TGCGCCAGCAAGCGGGGGGAATCCTACGAGCAGTACTTC. Its translation is CASKRGESYEQYF.

The chain is built from TRBV6-6 and TRBJ2-7; unclear D gene. CDR3 size: 13 residues. Germline V gene lookup returns CDR1 MNHNY and CDR2 SVGAGI (reference sequence). Trimming removed 7 bases at V and 0 bases at J, with 10 bases between. For the CDR3, the DNA is TGTGCCAGCATTAAGACGGGCTCCTACGAGCAGTACTTC. Encoded protein: CASIKTGSYEQYF.

This clonotype was recorded at least ten times. The chain recombines TRBV30 with TRBJ1-3; no clear D. From germline, CDR1 is GTSNPN and CDR2 SVGIG (reference sequence). V lost 3 bases and J lost 0, with 9 bases in between. The CDR3 totals 14 residues. Here the CDR3 reads CAWSGMSSGNTIYF. CDR3 bases: TGTGCCTGGAGCGGGATGAGCTCTGGAAACACCATATATTTT.

The sample holds a few counts of this clonotype. The chain recombines TRBV12-3 or TRBV12-4 with TRBJ2-2; no clear D gene. V dropped 7 bases and J dropped 6 bases, with 9 bases sitting between them. The CDR3 length is 12 residues. The CDR3 is CASNQAPGELFF. The CDR3 DNA reads as TGTGCCAGCAACCAGGCGCCCGGGGAGCTGTTTTTT.

V gene TRBV5-1 combines with J gene TRBJ2-1, with 10 nucleotides matching TRBD2. Trimming at V came to 5 bases and at J to 6 bases, leaving 8 bases not matched to a gene. Germline loops: CDR1 SGHRS, CDR2 YFSETQ. The CDR3 sequence is 15 residues long. CDR3 coding DNA: TGCGCCAGCAGTCGGATAGCGGGAGGATCCAATGAGCAGTTCTTC. Protein: CASSRIAGGSNEQFF.

This clonotype has only a few counts. The chain has TRBV4-2 and TRBJ2-3; 7 bases are shared with TRBD1. In germline, CDR1 is LGHNA, CDR2 YNFKEQ. The CDR3 runs to 16 residues. V dropped 4 bases and J dropped 6; count of bases not matched to a gene: 13. The CDR3, as DNA: TGTGCCAGCAGCCCACGTGCGACAGGGTACGCTGATACGCAGTATTTT. Protein product: CASSPRATGYADTQYF.

The rearrangement links TRBV30 to TRBJ2-7; D unclear. Germline V lookup: CDR1 GTSNPN, CDR2 SVGIG (reference sequence). Trimming took off 3 bases at V and 2 bases at J, with 11 bases between the two ends. The CDR3 consists of 13 residues. CDR3: CAWSEGQPYEQYF. The CDR3, as DNA: TGTGCCTGGAGCGAAGGGCAGCCCTACGAGCAGTACTTC.

This clonotype was seen a handful of times. The V call is TRBV29-1, the J call TRBJ2-1; 11 bases are a match to TRBD2. V lost 3 bases and J lost 0; bases outside the gene matches: 1. This CDR3 region has 15 residues. The germline CDR1 and CDR2 sequences are SQVTM and ANQGSEA. The CDR3 loop is CSVDTSGSSYNEQFF. As DNA, the CDR3 is TGCAGCGTTGATACTAGCGGGAGCTCCTACAATGAGCAGTTCTTC.

This clonotype was counted many times. The chain carries TRBV7-9 and TRBJ2-1; D remains unclear. Between the trimmed V and J ends, which lost 1 base and 8 bases, there was a span of 9 bases. In germline, CDR1 is SEHNR, CDR2 FQNEAQ (reference sequence). This CDR3 is built from 13 residues. CDR3 amino acids: CASSLDLTDEQFF. In nucleotides, the CDR3 is TGTGCCAGCAGCTTAGATTTGACTGATGAGCAGTTCTTC.

The chain combines TRBV7-8 with TRBJ1-1; D remains unclear. Germline CDR1 reads SGHVS; CDR2 reads FQNEAQ. The V and J ends lost 2 bases and 1 base respectively, with 14 bases between them. The CDR3 runs to 16 residues. The CDR3 DNA reads TGTGCCAGCAGCTTACCAATGGGCGACGCGAACACTGAAGCTTTCTTT. Its translation: CASSLPMGDANTEAFF.

The chain links TRBV29-1 to TRBJ2-1; D is unclear. Germline V lookup: CDR1 SQVTM, CDR2 ANQGSEA. This CDR3 spans 17 amino acids. V gave up 4 bases and J gave up 0 bases, with 19 bases separating them. CDR3 amino acids: CSVASRILTSSYNEQFF. In DNA form, the CDR3 reads TGCAGCGTTGCTTCTCGGATTTTGACAAGCTCCTACAATGAGCAGTTCTTC.

This clonotype was seen a handful of times. J is TRBJ2-5 and V is TRBV28; 11 bases fit TRBD2. The germline V gene has CDR1 MDHEN and CDR2 SYDVKM. There are 18 residues in the CDR3. Trimming cost V 2 bases and J 2 bases; bases outside gene matches: 10. Written as DNA, the CDR3 is TGTGCCAGCAGTTTACGTCTAGCGGGGGGCCCGGGGCAAGAGACCCAGTACTTC. Its protein is CASSLRLAGGPGQETQYF.

This clonotype was counted at least ten times. This sequence joins TRBV11-2 and TRBJ2-5, with 10 positions matching TRBD2. Per the germline V gene, CDR1 is SGHAT and CDR2 is FQNNGV. This CDR3 region has 19 residues. Unmatched junction bases numbered 21, after V lost 5 bases and J lost 6 bases. The CDR3, as DNA: TGTGCCAGCAGCCCCCAGGCAGGGGGATTGCAGCGGGGGGGTAAGACCCAGTACTTC. Translating gives CASSPQAGGLQRGGKTQYF.

V is TRBV19 and J is TRBJ2-1, with 12 bases matching TRBD2. This CDR3 region has 16 residues. The V segment lost 6 bases and the J segment 8 bases; nucleotides outside the gene matches: 11. Germline CDR1 reads LNHDA; CDR2 reads SQIVND (reference sequence). CDR3 in DNA: TGTGCCAGTAGCCATCCCCGACTAGCGGGAGTACATGAGCAGTTCTTC. Its translation is CASSHPRLAGVHEQFF.